These T cell receptor beta chains were read from a single sample in a study of blood T cell repertoires in COVID-19. Some clones are missing from TCRdb's copy, which holds only in-frame ones; the method was immunoSEQ multiplex PCR. The sample consists of about 160,000 clones, approximately 80% of them appearing once. The sequenced sample was peripheral blood. The source of these receptors is a woman aged 40 to 55 with COVID-19, enrolled during active disease. Both conserved end residues are part of each CDR3. D genes are given only for firm matches. Size tells how often a clone was seen (once, few, many) or the class of an expanded clone, and some rows leave it out.

cdr3_aa	cdr3_nt	d_call	v_call	j_call	clone_size
CASSLASSAETQYF	TGTGCCAGCAGCTTAGCTTCCAGCGCAGAGACCCAGTACTTC	-	TRBV7-2	TRBJ2-5	-
CASSQGRGTQYF	TGTGCCAGCAGCCAAGGTAGGGGTACGCAGTATTTT	-	TRBV3-1/TRBV3-2	TRBJ2-3	-
CASSLDGGKIDTQYF	TGTGCCAGCAGCTTGGATGGCGGGAAGATAGATACGCAGTATTTT	-	TRBV5-5	TRBJ2-3	-
CASSVVGQANTEAFF	TGTGCCAGCAGCGTAGTGGGACAGGCAAACACTGAAGCTTTCTTT	TRBD1	TRBV9	TRBJ1-1	-
CASSLNSGGETQYF	TGTGCCAGCAGCTTAAACTCCGGGGGGGAGACCCAGTACTTC	TRBD2	TRBV7-9	TRBJ2-5	-
CASSLAGREYEQFF	TGTGCCAGCAGTCTAGCGGGACGTGAATATGAGCAGTTCTTC	TRBD2	TRBV25-1	TRBJ2-1	-
CASSQTGVPHGYTF	TGTGCCAGCAGCCAGACAGGGGTGCCCCATGGCTACACCTTC	TRBD1	TRBV7-9	TRBJ1-2	-
CASSVATGIYGYTF	TGTGCCAGCAGTGTGGCCACAGGGATCTATGGCTACACCTTC	-	TRBV2	TRBJ1-2	-
CASAEWREGTDTQYF	TGTGCCAGCGCCGAGTGGCGGGAGGGGACAGATACGCAGTATTTT	TRBD2	TRBV28	TRBJ2-3	-
CASSELETQYF	TGTGCCAGTAGCGAGTTAGAGACCCAGTACTTC	-	TRBV19	TRBJ2-5	-
CSVAGTSGDQETQYF	TGCAGCGTTGCGGGGACTAGCGGGGACCAAGAGACCCAGTACTTC	TRBD2	TRBV29-1	TRBJ2-5	-
CASADRGFTGELFF	TGTGCCAGCGCGGACAGGGGGTTTACCGGGGAGCTGTTTTTT	TRBD1	TRBV2	TRBJ2-2	-
CASSPLPSGLTYEQYF	TGTGCCAGCTCACCGCTCCCTAGCGGGTTGACCTACGAGCAGTACTTC	TRBD2	TRBV18	TRBJ2-7	-
CASGGRTEKLFF	TGTGCCAGTGGCGGGAGGACGGAAAAACTGTTTTTT	-	TRBV27	TRBJ1-4	-
CASNKPGQGAGLVF	TGTGCCAGCAACAAACCGGGACAGGGGGCCGGGTTGGTCTTC	TRBD1	TRBV27	TRBJ2-7	-
CASTEYSNQPQHF	TGTGCCAGCACTGAGTATAGCAATCAGCCCCAGCATTTT	-	TRBV2	TRBJ1-5	-
CASSLRGYGNQPQHF	TGTGCCAGCAGCCTCAGGGGGTATGGCAATCAGCCCCAGCATTTT	TRBD1	TRBV28	TRBJ1-5	-
CASSQRREVLGYGYTF	TGTGCCAGCAGCCAACGGAGGGAAGTATTAGGCTATGGCTACACCTTC	-	TRBV11-2	TRBJ1-2	-
CSVPGQGGWTEAFF	TGCAGCGTTCCCGGACAGGGCGGGTGGACTGAAGCTTTCTTT	TRBD1	TRBV29-1	TRBJ1-1	-
CASSMGMATTGELFF	TGTGCCAGTAGTATGGGCATGGCGACCACCGGGGAGCTGTTTTTT	-	TRBV19	TRBJ2-2	-
CASSSPRSDSGNTIYF	TGTGCCAGCAGCTCCCCTCGTTCAGACTCTGGAAACACCATATATTTT	-	TRBV7-6	TRBJ1-3	-
CASSLAPGIRYEQYF	TGTGCCAGCAGCTTGGCCCCAGGGATCCGCTACGAGCAGTACTTC	-	TRBV5-8	TRBJ2-7	once
CSASLLNEQFF	TGCAGTGCTAGTCTCCTTAATGAGCAGTTCTTC	-	TRBV20-1	TRBJ2-1	-
CASSPPASGRVNEQFF	TGTGCCAGCTCACCACCCGCTAGCGGGAGAGTAAATGAGCAGTTCTTC	TRBD2	TRBV18	TRBJ2-1	-
CATQTGRNTEAFF	TGTGCCACTCAGACAGGGCGGAACACTGAAGCTTTCTTT	TRBD1	TRBV19	TRBJ1-1	once
CASSLTQALSQFF	TGTGCCAGCAGCTTAACTCAGGCGCTATCTCAGTTCTTC	-	TRBV7-2	TRBJ2-1	many
CATSDRKEGTYNEQFF	TGTGCCACCAGTGATAGGAAGGAGGGAACCTACAATGAGCAGTTCTTC	-	TRBV24-1	TRBJ2-1	-
CASSAIQGEVYNEQFF	TGTGCCAGCAGCGCAATACAGGGGGAGGTTTACAATGAGCAGTTCTTC	TRBD1	TRBV11-3	TRBJ2-1	-
CASSQRPGLAGNNEQFF	TGTGCCAGCAGCCAGCGGCCGGGACTAGCGGGAAACAATGAGCAGTTCTTC	TRBD2	TRBV27	TRBJ2-1	-
CASSDWGGSRYNEQFF	TGTGCCAGCAGCGATTGGGGGGGTTCTCGGTACAATGAGCAGTTCTTC	TRBD2	TRBV7-9	TRBJ2-1	once
CASSPQGADTQYF	TGTGCCAGTAGCCCACAGGGGGCTGATACGCAGTATTTT	TRBD1	TRBV19	TRBJ2-3	-
CASSLGLSSYNEQFF	TGTGCCAGCAGCTTAGGGCTGAGCTCCTACAATGAGCAGTTCTTC	-	TRBV13	TRBJ2-1	-
CASRTRGMEQFF	TGTGCCAGCAGGACCAGGGGGATGGAGCAGTTCTTC	TRBD1	TRBV2	TRBJ2-1	-
CASSVTSGTTDTQYF	TGTGCCAGCAGCGTGACTAGCGGAACAACAGATACGCAGTATTTT	TRBD2	TRBV9	TRBJ2-3	-
CASSLVESEAFF	TGTGCCAGCTCACTAGTCGAATCGGAAGCTTTCTTT	-	TRBV18	TRBJ1-1	-
CASSHIGGGNYGYTF	TGTGCCAGCAGCCACATAGGAGGGGGCAATTATGGCTACACCTTC	TRBD1	TRBV3-1/TRBV3-2	TRBJ1-2	-
CASGQGIRSPLHF	TGTGCCAGTGGACAGGGAATTCGATCACCCCTCCACTTT	TRBD1	TRBV12-3/TRBV12-4	TRBJ1-6	few
CASSWDSYGYTF	TGTGCCAGCAGCTGGGACAGCTATGGCTACACCTTC	TRBD1	TRBV16	TRBJ1-2	once
CATSSSDESAAQHF	TGTGCCACCTCGAGCTCGGATGAATCAGCGGCCCAGCATTTT	-	TRBV7-9	TRBJ1-5	-
CASSLASTGELFF	TGCGCCAGCAGCTTGGCCAGTACCGGGGAGCTGTTTTTT	-	TRBV5-1	TRBJ2-2	few
CASSEGRGVDQPQHF	TGTGCCAGCAGTGAAGGGAGGGGAGTTGATCAGCCCCAGCATTTT	-	TRBV2	TRBJ1-5	-
CASPGEKPYYGYTF	TGTGCCAGCCCGGGGGAAAAGCCGTACTATGGCTACACCTTC	-	TRBV2	TRBJ1-2	-
CATSRDLGTVQNQPQHF	TGTGCCACCAGCAGAGACCTGGGGACAGTCCAGAATCAGCCCCAGCATTTT	TRBD1	TRBV15	TRBJ1-5	-
CASSPPGETQYF	TGTGCCAGCAGTCCCCCGGGGGAGACCCAGTACTTC	-	TRBV12-3/TRBV12-4	TRBJ2-5	once
CASSSGTSRDGELFF	TGTGCCAGCAGCTCGGGGACTAGCAGGGACGGGGAGCTGTTTTTT	TRBD2	TRBV7-8	TRBJ2-2	-
CASSENMSGYYNEQFF	TGTGCCAGCAGTGAAAACATGTCGGGGTATTACAATGAGCAGTTCTTC	-	TRBV6-1	TRBJ2-1	-
CASSSGVAATTEAFF	TGTGCCAGCAGCTCCGGGGTGGCAGCGACCACTGAAGCTTTCTTT	-	TRBV7-9	TRBJ1-1	-
CASSLTGGLSYNEQFF	TGTGCCAGCAGCTTAACGGGGGGGTTGTCCTACAATGAGCAGTTCTTC	TRBD2	TRBV7-8	TRBJ2-1	-
CASSIRGGQPQHF	TGTGCCAGTAGTATCAGGGGCGGGCAGCCCCAGCATTTT	-	TRBV19	TRBJ1-5	-
CASSPPKQGESGNTIYF	TGTGCCAGCTCACCGCCTAAACAGGGGGAATCTGGAAACACCATATATTTT	TRBD1	TRBV18	TRBJ1-3	-
CASSLDPSGIDEQFF	TGTGCCAGCAGCTTAGACCCTAGCGGGATAGATGAGCAGTTCTTC	TRBD2	TRBV11-3	TRBJ2-1	-
CASSPWGVGQSYGYTF	TGTGCCAGCTCACCATGGGGTGTGGGACAGAGCTATGGCTACACCTTC	TRBD1	TRBV18	TRBJ1-2	-
CAGRKGDYTSTDTQYF	TGTGCCGGACGTAAAGGGGACTATACTAGCACAGATACGCAGTATTTT	TRBD2	TRBV28	TRBJ2-3	-
CASSLGRGEKLFF	TGTGCCAGCAGCTTGGGCAGGGGGGAAAAACTGTTTTTT	TRBD1	TRBV5-6	TRBJ1-4	-